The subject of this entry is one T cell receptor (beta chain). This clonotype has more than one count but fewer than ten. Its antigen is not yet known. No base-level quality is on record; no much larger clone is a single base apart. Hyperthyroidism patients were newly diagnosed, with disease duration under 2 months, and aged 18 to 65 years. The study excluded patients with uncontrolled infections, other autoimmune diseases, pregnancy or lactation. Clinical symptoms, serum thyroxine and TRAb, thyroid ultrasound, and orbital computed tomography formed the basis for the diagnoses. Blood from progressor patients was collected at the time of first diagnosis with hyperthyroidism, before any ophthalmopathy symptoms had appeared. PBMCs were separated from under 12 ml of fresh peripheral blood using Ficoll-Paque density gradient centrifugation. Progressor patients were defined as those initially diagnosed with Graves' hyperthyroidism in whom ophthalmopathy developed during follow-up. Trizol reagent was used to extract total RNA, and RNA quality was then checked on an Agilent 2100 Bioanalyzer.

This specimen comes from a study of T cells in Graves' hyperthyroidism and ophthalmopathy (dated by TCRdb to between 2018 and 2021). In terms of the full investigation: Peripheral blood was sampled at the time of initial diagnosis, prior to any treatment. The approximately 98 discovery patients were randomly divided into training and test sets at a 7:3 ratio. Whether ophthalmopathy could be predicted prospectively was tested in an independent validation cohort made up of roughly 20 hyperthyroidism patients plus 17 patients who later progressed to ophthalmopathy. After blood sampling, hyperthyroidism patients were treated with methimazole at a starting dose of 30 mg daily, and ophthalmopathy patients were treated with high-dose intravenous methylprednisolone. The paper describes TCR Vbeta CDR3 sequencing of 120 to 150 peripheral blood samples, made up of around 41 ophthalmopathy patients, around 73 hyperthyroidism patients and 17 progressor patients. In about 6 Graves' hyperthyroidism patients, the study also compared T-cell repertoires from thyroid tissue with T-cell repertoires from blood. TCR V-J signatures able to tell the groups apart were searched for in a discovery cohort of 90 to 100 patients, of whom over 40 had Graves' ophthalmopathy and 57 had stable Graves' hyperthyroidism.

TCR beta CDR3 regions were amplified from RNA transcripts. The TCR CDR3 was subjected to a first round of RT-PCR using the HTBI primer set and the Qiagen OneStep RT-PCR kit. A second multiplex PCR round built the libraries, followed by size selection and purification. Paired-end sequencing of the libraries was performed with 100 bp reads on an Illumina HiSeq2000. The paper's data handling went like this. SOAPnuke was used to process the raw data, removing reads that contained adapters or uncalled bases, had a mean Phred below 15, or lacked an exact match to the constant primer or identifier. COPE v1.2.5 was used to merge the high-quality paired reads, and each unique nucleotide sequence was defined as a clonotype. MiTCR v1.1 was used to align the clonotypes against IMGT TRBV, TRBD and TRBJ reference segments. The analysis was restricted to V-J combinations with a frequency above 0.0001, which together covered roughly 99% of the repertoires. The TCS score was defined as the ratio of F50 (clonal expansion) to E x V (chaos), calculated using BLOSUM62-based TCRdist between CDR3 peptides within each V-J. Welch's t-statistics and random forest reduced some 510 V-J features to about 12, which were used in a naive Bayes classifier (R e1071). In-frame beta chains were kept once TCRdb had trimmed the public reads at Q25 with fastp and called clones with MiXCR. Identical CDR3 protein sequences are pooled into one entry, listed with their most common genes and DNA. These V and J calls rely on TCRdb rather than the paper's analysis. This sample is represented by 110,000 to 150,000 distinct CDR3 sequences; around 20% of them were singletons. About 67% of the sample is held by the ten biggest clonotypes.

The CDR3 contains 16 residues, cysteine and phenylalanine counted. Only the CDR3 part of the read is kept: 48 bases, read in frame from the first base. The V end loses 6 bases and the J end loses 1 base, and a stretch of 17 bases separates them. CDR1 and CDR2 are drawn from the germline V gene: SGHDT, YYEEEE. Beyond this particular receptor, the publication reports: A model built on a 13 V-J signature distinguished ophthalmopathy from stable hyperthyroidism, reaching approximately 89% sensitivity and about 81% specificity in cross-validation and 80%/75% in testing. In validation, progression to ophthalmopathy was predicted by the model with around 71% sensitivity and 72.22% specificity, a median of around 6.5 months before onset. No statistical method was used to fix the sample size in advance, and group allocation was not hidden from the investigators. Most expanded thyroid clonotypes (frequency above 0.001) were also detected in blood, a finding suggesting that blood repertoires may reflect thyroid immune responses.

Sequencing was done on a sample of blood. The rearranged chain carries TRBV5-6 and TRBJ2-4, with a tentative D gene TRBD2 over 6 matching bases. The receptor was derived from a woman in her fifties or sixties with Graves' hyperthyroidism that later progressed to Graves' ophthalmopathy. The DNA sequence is TGTGCCAGCAACACATGGGGGGAGTGGGCCAAAAACATTCAGTACTTC. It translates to CASNTWGEWAKNIQYF.